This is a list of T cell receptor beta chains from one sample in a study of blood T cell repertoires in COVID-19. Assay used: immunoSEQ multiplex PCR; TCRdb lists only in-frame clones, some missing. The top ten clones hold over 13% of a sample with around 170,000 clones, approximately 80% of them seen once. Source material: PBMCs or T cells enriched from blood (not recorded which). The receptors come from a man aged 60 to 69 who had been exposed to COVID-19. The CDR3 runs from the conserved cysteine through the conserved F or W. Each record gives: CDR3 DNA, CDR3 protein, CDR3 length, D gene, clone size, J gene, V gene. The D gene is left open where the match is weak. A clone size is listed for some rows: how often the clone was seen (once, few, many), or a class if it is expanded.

DNA: TGTGCCAGTAGTTCGTCGAGCTCCTACGAGCAGTACTTC; CDR3: CASSSSSSYEQYF; length: 13; D: -; size: -; J: TRBJ2-7; V: TRBV19
DNA: TGTGCCAGCAGGGGAGGGGCGAATGAAAAACTGTTTTTT; CDR3: CASRGGANEKLFF; length: 13; D: -; size: -; J: TRBJ1-4; V: TRBV6-6
DNA: TGTGCCAGCTCACCACTGCAGGGGGCACAGCCCCAGCATTTT; CDR3: CASSPLQGAQPQHF; length: 14; D: TRBD1; size: -; J: TRBJ1-5; V: TRBV18
DNA: TGTGCCTGGAGCGTCACAGGGGCCCGCAATCAGCCCCAGCATTTT; CDR3: CAWSVTGARNQPQHF; length: 15; D: TRBD1; size: -; J: TRBJ1-5; V: TRBV30
DNA: TGTGCCAGCAGCCCGACAGGGGCTAACACTGAAGCTTTCTTT; CDR3: CASSPTGANTEAFF; length: 14; D: TRBD1; size: -; J: TRBJ1-1; V: TRBV7-3
DNA: TGTGCCAGCAGCTTAGATGGACAGGGATATGGCTACACCTTC; CDR3: CASSLDGQGYGYTF; length: 14; D: TRBD1; size: -; J: TRBJ1-2; V: TRBV11-3
DNA: TGTGCCAGTACACTAGACAGGGGAGCCTACAATGAGCAGTTCTTC; CDR3: CASTLDRGAYNEQFF; length: 15; D: TRBD1; size: many; J: TRBJ2-1; V: TRBV19
DNA: TGTGCCAGCAGCTGGGCCGGGGTTCAAGAGACCCAGTACTTC; CDR3: CASSWAGVQETQYF; length: 14; D: -; size: -; J: TRBJ2-5; V: TRBV5-4
DNA: TGTGCCAGCAGTTACGGGCAGTACACCGGGGAGCTGTTTTTT; CDR3: CASSYGQYTGELFF; length: 14; D: -; size: -; J: TRBJ2-2; V: TRBV6-2/TRBV6-3
DNA: TGCGCCAGCAGCTTGGCCTTCGGAGACAATCAGCCCCAGCATTTT; CDR3: CASSLAFGDNQPQHF; length: 15; D: -; size: -; J: TRBJ1-5; V: TRBV5-1
DNA: TGTGCCTGGAGTAGACAGGGAAGGTTCGGGGAGCTGTTTTTT; CDR3: CAWSRQGRFGELFF; length: 14; D: TRBD1; size: -; J: TRBJ2-2; V: TRBV30
DNA: TGTGCCAGCAGCTTAGTTGCAGGGACTCTAAACGCTGAAGCTTTCTTT; CDR3: CASSLVAGTLNAEAFF; length: 16; D: -; size: -; J: TRBJ1-1; V: TRBV7-2
DNA: TGTGCCAGTAGTTACTTCCGACAGCCGTTTAATGAAAAACTGTTTTTT; CDR3: CASSYFRQPFNEKLFF; length: 16; D: -; size: -; J: TRBJ1-4; V: TRBV19
DNA: TGTGCCATCAGTCGAGGGACAAGGAACACTGAAGCTTTCTTT; CDR3: CAISRGTRNTEAFF; length: 14; D: -; size: few; J: TRBJ1-1; V: TRBV10-3
DNA: TGTGCCAGCAGTCCCAGGAAGCGGGAGACCTCTAGCACAGATACGCAGTATTTT; CDR3: CASSPRKRETSSTDTQYF; length: 18; D: TRBD2; size: -; J: TRBJ2-3; V: TRBV27
DNA: TGCGCCAGCAGCCAAGAGGGGACAGGGATCAATCAGCCCCAGCATTTT; CDR3: CASSQEGTGINQPQHF; length: 16; D: TRBD1; size: -; J: TRBJ1-5; V: TRBV4-1
DNA: TGTGCCAGCAGCGTATCTTCTGGGCTTAAGACTGAAGCTTTCTTT; CDR3: CASSVSSGLKTEAFF; length: 15; D: -; size: -; J: TRBJ1-1; V: TRBV9
DNA: TGTGCCAGCAGCTTACTGGGACAGGGGGTACCAAATGAAAAACTGTTTTTT; CDR3: CASSLLGQGVPNEKLFF; length: 17; D: TRBD1; size: -; J: TRBJ1-4; V: TRBV7-9
DNA: TGTGCCAGCAGCCCGGACAGGAACTATGGCTACACCTTC; CDR3: CASSPDRNYGYTF; length: 13; D: TRBD1; size: -; J: TRBJ1-2; V: TRBV11-2
DNA: TGTGCCAGCAGCTACAAGACAGGAACAAATGAAAAACTGTTTTTT; CDR3: CASSYKTGTNEKLFF; length: 15; D: -; size: -; J: TRBJ1-4; V: TRBV5-4
DNA: TGCGCCAGCAGCGGGGACGGGACAGCTAATGAAAAACTGTTTTTT; CDR3: CASSGDGTANEKLFF; length: 15; D: TRBD1; size: -; J: TRBJ1-4; V: TRBV5-1
DNA: TGCGCCAGCAGCCAGTGGACAGGGGTCGAGCAGTACTTC; CDR3: CASSQWTGVEQYF; length: 13; D: TRBD1; size: -; J: TRBJ2-7; V: TRBV4-3
DNA: TGTGCCAGCAGTTACTCCAGGGGGCGGGAGATTGGCAATCAGCCCCAGCATTTT; CDR3: CASSYSRGREIGNQPQHF; length: 18; D: TRBD1; size: -; J: TRBJ1-5; V: TRBV6-2/TRBV6-3
DNA: TGTGCCAGCAGCCAAGAATGGCTAGCGGAGACCCAGTACTTC; CDR3: CASSQEWLAETQYF; length: 14; D: -; size: -; J: TRBJ2-5; V: TRBV3-1/TRBV3-2
DNA: TGTGCCAGCAGCCGAGACAGCTACACTGAAGCTTTCTTT; CDR3: CASSRDSYTEAFF; length: 13; D: -; size: -; J: TRBJ1-1; V: TRBV7-3
DNA: TGTGCCAGTGGAGACAGGAGCTCCTATAATTCACCCCTCCACTTT; CDR3: CASGDRSSYNSPLHF; length: 15; D: -; size: -; J: TRBJ1-6; V: TRBV19